Listed here is a single T cell receptor beta chain. Its target is not known. The sample originates from a study of cytomegalovirus exposure and HLA in healthy donors. Germline V gives CDR1 SGHRS, CDR2 YFSETQ. The CDR3 totals 16 residues. Trimming removed 0 bases from V and 0 bases from J, with 12 bases in between. Primers: 60 Vbeta forward and 13 Jbeta reverse. The method was immunoSEQ multiplex PCR; TCRdb's version includes in-frame clones alone and lacks a portion of them. The table includes 65,000 to 100,000 clones, more than 60% detected once. Study-wide points: Productive rates of about 90% or about 30% were seen for most TCR beta V segments in an earlier analysis. Three CMV-associated chains were confirmed in vitro to be specific for CMV antigens.

The TCR originated in a man aged 40-55 years in good health and CMV-seronegative. The material sequenced was PBMCs. This rearrangement joins TRBV5-1 to TRBJ1-1; D perhaps matches TRBD1 (6 bases). The CDR3 DNA follows: TGCGCCAGCAGCTTGGAGGCAGGGGTTGTGAACACTGAAGCTTTCTTT. Its protein is CASSLEAGVVNTEAFF.